This T cell receptor beta chain was observed in a study of PD-L1 blockade in urothelial cancer. Data came from immunoSEQ multiplex PCR; TCRdb stores just in-frame clones and leaves some out. The sample holds 80,000 to 90,000 clones, about 83% seen once. Described time point: pretreatment peripheral blood. Germline-derived CDR1 and CDR2 are SNHLY and FYNNEI. V lost 7 bases and J lost 4; bases outside the gene matches: 7. This CDR3 region has 14 residues. The material sequenced was PBMCs, taken around atezolizumab (anti-PD-L1) treatment. The receptor's source is a man aged 60 to 75 with urothelial cancer. The rearrangement uses TRBV2 and TRBJ2-7, with TRBD1 matching over 10 bases. The CDR3 region has the DNA TGTGCCAGCAACCCGACAGGGGGCCTATACGAGCAGTACTTC. This sequence encodes CASNPTGGLYEQYF.